This T cell receptor (beta chain) was identified during a study of cytomegalovirus exposure and HLA in healthy donors. Whole-study findings and limits: An analysis that came later showed most CMV-associated TCR beta chains appearing HLA-restricted. It was reported in a later analysis that an Asian-associated ancestry cluster showed fewer N-insertions than the 666-donor mean. The classifier, whose performance was assessed in both the original and validation cohorts, reportedly diagnosed cytomegalovirus status with high specificity and sensitivity.

Researchers ran the PCR with 60 Vbeta and 13 Jbeta primers. Profiling relied on immunoSEQ multiplex PCR, and the TCRdb table lists in-frame clones only, not all of them. The sample includes 150,000 to 200,000 clones, about 82% of them seen just once. The CDR3 has 16 amino acids. Germline V gives CDR1 LNHDA, CDR2 SQIVND (reference sequence). Trimming removed 4 bases at V and 0 bases at J, with 12 bases between. Concerning this clone: What it binds is not known.

V gene TRBV19 combines with J gene TRBJ2-2; a weak D match, TRBD1 (5 bases). Sequencing input: PBMCs. The clonotype originates from a woman aged 45 to 65 in good health and CMV-seronegative. The CDR3 sequence: CASSRTTATNTGELFF. DNA of the CDR3: TGTGCCAGTAGTAGAACGACAGCCACGAACACCGGGGAGCTGTTTTTT.